These 30 T cell receptor beta chains originate from one sample sequenced in a study of neurological immune-mediated disorders. TCRdb re-called the 5' RACE reads through MiXCR, storing one row per CDR3 protein. The sample contains fewer than 80,000 distinct CDR3 sequences, around 4.8% of which appear only once. The material sequenced was PBMCs. The receptors derive from a woman aged 45-60 years with multiple sclerosis.

This clonotype was counted many times. V and J are TRBV5-1 and TRBJ2-5; D unresolved. The germline V gene has CDR1 SGHRS and CDR2 YFSETQ. CDR3 length: 14 amino acids. Trimming took 4 bases from V and 0 from J, leaving 10 bases between them. The CDR3, as DNA: TGCGCCAGCAGCCTCACAGCGTACCAAGAGACCCAGTACTTC. It translates to CASSLTAYQETQYF. Supplemented by reference TRBV5-1 and TRBJ2-5, the full variable domain reads KAGVTQTPRYLIKTRGQQVTLSCSPISGHRSVSWYQQTPGQGLQFLFEYFSETQRNKGNFPGRFSGRQFSNSRSEMNVSTLELGDSALYLCASSLTAYQETQYFGPGTRLLVL.

This clonotype has a count of ten or more. The chain has TRBV20-1 and TRBJ2-3; 16 bases align to TRBD2. There are 15 residues in the CDR3. With V trimmed by 4 bases and J by 8 bases, 6 bases remained unmatched. The V gene's germline CDR1 is DFQATT and CDR2 SNEGSKA (reference sequence). The chain's CDR3 is CSAIPGTSGGATQYF. The DNA of the CDR3 is TGCAGTGCTATCCCCGGGACTAGCGGGGGGGCTACGCAGTATTTT.

This clonotype was seen ten or more times. The chain joins TRBV11-2 to TRBJ1-5; D unresolved. CDR3 size: 14 residues. CDR1 is SGHAT and CDR2 is FQNNGV in the germline V gene. V shed 3 bases and J shed 5 bases, with 11 bases lying between them. CDR3 protein: CASSFGAGDQPQHF. The CDR3 coding sequence is TGTGCCAGCAGCTTCGGAGCTGGGGATCAGCCCCAGCATTTT.

This clonotype came up many times. V is TRBV12-3 or TRBV12-4 and J is TRBJ2-2; 8 bases agree with TRBD2. Trimming cost V 5 bases and J 4 bases; bases outside gene matches: 6. The CDR3 sequence is 15 residues long. The CDR3 sequence: CASSLGGAGTGELFF. DNA of the CDR3: TGTGCCAGCAGTCTCGGGGGGGCGGGCACCGGGGAGCTGTTTTTT.

In its sample, this clonotype was seen many times. The chain is built from TRBV15 and TRBJ2-1; D remains unclear. V was shortened by 0 bases and J by 5 bases, with 11 bases between the two germline ends. This CDR3 has 15 residues. Germline values: CDR1 LNHNV, CDR2 YYDKDF (reference sequence). In DNA, the CDR3 is TGTGCCACCAGCAGAGATCGTAACAGCGACAATGAGCAGTTCTTC. This gives the protein CATSRDRNSDNEQFF. The full variable domain, completed using reference TRBV15 and TRBJ2-1, is DAMVIQNPRYQVTQFGKPVTLSCSQTLNHNVMYWYQQKSSQAPKLLFHYYDKDFNNEADTPDNFQSRRPNTSFCFLDIRSPGLGDTAMYLCATSRDRNSDNEQFFGPGTRLTVL.

Comment on this clonotype: A read error may account for a junction end that differs from germline. The chain combines TRBV7-7 with TRBJ2-1; the D gene is possibly TRBD1 (5 bases). The V gene's germline CDR1 is SSHAT and CDR2 FNYEAQ (reference sequence). CDR3 length: 15 residues. The CDR3 sequence is CASSLGLQGGDEQFF. As DNA, the CDR3 is TGTGCTAGCAGCTTAGGGTTGCAGGGTGGGGATGAGCAGTTCTTC.

This clonotype has at least ten counts. The chain joins TRBV20-1 to TRBJ1-6; no clear D gene. Germline V gives CDR1 DFQATT, CDR2 SNEGSKA (reference sequence). The CDR3 loop spans 15 amino acids. V gave up 6 bases and J gave up 7 bases, with 19 bases separating them. The CDR3 region has the DNA TGCAGTGCCCAATCCCGGCTAAGTTCGAATTCACCCCTCCACTTT. It yields the protein CSAQSRLSSNSPLHF.

Many counts were recorded for this clonotype. The chain combines TRBV3-1 with TRBJ1-2; D call uncertain. CDR3 size: 15 residues. V gave up 0 bases and J gave up 3 bases, with 11 bases separating them. Germline CDR1 is LGHDT and CDR2 is YNNKEL (reference sequence). Here the CDR3 DNA reads TGTGCCAGCAGCCAAGATCGAGGGCGGTACTATGGCTACACCTTC. It yields the protein CASSQDRGRYYGYTF.

The table lists this clonotype with many counts. CDR3 sequence: CATQPVPSNQPQHF. DNA for the CDR3: TGTGCCACCCAACCCGTACCTAGCAATCAGCCCCAGCATTTT. V is TRBV12-3 or TRBV12-4 and J is TRBJ1-5; D is unclear. CDR3 length: 14 residues. V was shortened by 10 bases and J by 0 bases, with 13 bases between the two germline ends.

Ten or more counts support this clonotype. The genes are TRBV20-1 and TRBJ2-3; 10 positions agree with TRBD1. The CDR3 totals 15 residues. CDR1 and CDR2 from the germline V gene are DFQATT and SNEGSKA (reference sequence). With 6 bases clipped from V and 1 base from J, the junction kept 7 bases outside the gene matches. The CDR3 DNA sequence: TGCAGTGCCGATAAGACAGGGGGCGGCACAGATACGCAGTATTTT. Translating gives CSADKTGGGTDTQYF.

This clonotype was detected ten times or more. Here the CDR3 reads CASSLYPLGLQGRSYNEQFF. As DNA, the CDR3 is TGTGCCAGCAGCTTATATCCCCTCGGGTTGCAGGGGAGGTCCTACAATGAGCAGTTCTTC. The chain carries TRBV7-2 and TRBJ2-1; the D call may be TRBD1 or TRBD2 (6 bases each). V lost 2 bases to trimming and J lost 1 base, with 24 bases between them. The germline CDR1 and CDR2 sequences are SGHTA and FQGNSA. This CDR3 has 20 amino acids.

This clonotype was observed many times. The chain couples TRBV20-1 to TRBJ2-5; possible D gene TRBD2, 6 bases. The CDR3 length is 12 residues. Germline values: CDR1 DFQATT, CDR2 SNEGSKA (reference sequence). V was cut by 4 bases and J by 5 bases, with 11 bases left in between. The CDR3 DNA follows: TGCAGTGCTACCTCGGGGGTGGAGACCCAGTACTTC. This translates into CSATSGVETQYF.

Ten or more counts support this clonotype. The chain employs TRBV6-6 and TRBJ1-2, with 9 positions matching TRBD1. The length of the CDR3 is 16 residues. Germline loops: CDR1 MNHNY, CDR2 SVGAGI (reference sequence). V was clipped by 5 bases and J by 4 bases; unmatched bases: 11. The CDR3 DNA follows: TGTGCCAGCAGTACCGCTTTACTACAGGGGGCCTATGGCTACACCTTC. Translated, it gives CASSTALLQGAYGYTF.

The sample holds many counts of this clonotype. This chain connects TRBV20-1 to TRBJ1-4; possible D gene TRBD1, 5 bases. CDR1 DFQATT and CDR2 SNEGSKA come from the germline V gene (reference sequence). Trimming took 2 bases from V and 7 from J, leaving 17 bases between them. The CDR3 extends over 15 amino acids. This chain's CDR3 is CSARLGEGPGEKLFF. The CDR3 DNA follows: TGCAGTGCTAGATTGGGGGAGGGGCCGGGTGAAAAACTGTTTTTT.

This clonotype was seen many times. The V gene is TRBV5-1, the J gene TRBJ1-5, with a tentative D call TRBD1 (5 bases). CDR1 and CDR2 (germline): SGHRS, YFSETQ. This CDR3 spans 17 amino acids. V shed 6 bases and J shed 0 bases, with 19 bases lying between them. The CDR3 is CASNKSGGTYSNQPQHF. DNA for the CDR3: TGCGCCAGCAATAAATCGGGGGGGACCTATAGCAATCAGCCCCAGCATTTT.

This clonotype was observed at least ten times. This chain connects TRBV6-2 or TRBV6-3 to TRBJ2-6; no clear D gene. Germline V CDR1 and CDR2: MNHEY, SVGEGT. The ends were cut back, 5 bases at V and 0 bases at J, with 5 bases in the middle. The CDR3 sequence is 14 residues long. The CDR3 sequence: CASSRYSGANVLTF. CDR3 DNA: TGTGCCAGCAGTCGATACTCTGGGGCCAACGTCCTGACTTTC.

This clonotype was seen repeatedly, ten times or more. The junction and the germline gene differ at one end; a read error may be behind it. J is TRBJ1-4 and V is TRBV11-2; perhaps TRBD1 as D (5 bases). The CDR3 consists of 12 residues. Germline CDR1 reads SGHAT; CDR2 reads FQNNGV. CDR3 DNA: TGTGCCAGCAGCTCTCCCGGGACGGATCTCGTTTTT. Its translation is CASSSPGTDLVF.

At least ten counts were recorded for this clonotype. This chain connects TRBV5-5 to TRBJ2-1; D possibly corresponds to TRBD2 (6 bases). The length of the CDR3 is 15 residues. CDR1 is SGHKS and CDR2 is YYEKEE in the germline V gene (reference sequence). Trimming took off 4 bases at V and 5 bases at J, with 16 bases between the two ends. The CDR3 DNA sequence: TGTGCCAGCAGCATCGGAACTAGCTTCAACAATGAGCAGTTCTTC. Protein sequence: CASSIGTSFNNEQFF. The whole variable domain, remainder taken from reference TRBV5-5 and TRBJ2-1, is DAGVTQSPTHLIKTRGQQVTLRCSPISGHKSVSWYQQVLGQGPQFIFQYYEKEERGRGNFPDRFSARQFPNYSSELNVNALLLGDSALYLCASSIGTSFNNEQFFGPGTRLTVL.

In this sample, this clonotype turned up many times. The V call is TRBV5-6, the J call TRBJ1-2, with D uncertain. This CDR3 has 12 amino acids. V gave up 0 bases and J gave up 8 bases, with 8 bases separating them. Per germline, CDR1 SGHDT and CDR2 YYEEEE. The CDR3 nucleotides are TGTGCCAGCAGCTTGGGGAGGGAAGGCTACACCTTC. As protein: CASSLGREGYTF.

Many counts were recorded for this clonotype. This chain joins TRBV29-1 and TRBJ2-5; unclear D gene. Germline V CDR1 and CDR2: SQVTM, ANQGSEA. Between the trimmed V and J ends, which lost 3 bases and 1 base, there was a span of 9 bases. The CDR3 runs 13 residues. The CDR3: CSVDKGLQETQYF. The CDR3 DNA sequence: TGCAGCGTTGATAAGGGCCTCCAAGAGACCCAGTACTTC.

Turning to this clonotype: One end of the junction does not line up with germline, which may come from a read error. The chain recombines TRBV10-1 with TRBJ1-2; 7 nucleotides agree with TRBD1. Per the germline V gene, CDR1 is WNHNN and CDR2 is SYGVQD (reference sequence). The CDR3 is 13 residues long. CDR3 nucleotides: TGCGCCAGCAGTCCGGGACAGACCTATTGCTACACCTTC. Translation: CASSPGQTYCYTF.

There are a few counts of this clonotype. Sequence at one end of the junction differs from germline and may be a read error. The chain recombines TRBV7-7 with TRBJ2-3; no firm D call. The CDR3 spans 14 residues. Germline V gene sequence: CDR1 SSHAT, CDR2 FNYEAQ (reference sequence). The DNA for the CDR3 is TGTGCTAGCAGCTTAGACTCAAGCGCAGATACGCAGTATTTT. Protein sequence: CASSLDSSADTQYF. The full variable domain, in which reference TRBV7-7 and TRBJ2-3 provide the parts outside the CDR3, is GAGVSQSPRYKVTKRGQDVTLRCDPISSHATLYWYQQALGQGPEFLTYFNYEAQPDKSGLPSDRFSAERPEGSISTLTIQRTEQRDSAMYRCASSLDSSADTQYFGPGTRLTVL.

This clonotype was seen ten or more times. The J gene is TRBJ2-7, the V gene TRBV28, with TRBD2 matching 9 bases. Germline-derived CDR1 and CDR2 are MDHEN and SYDVKM. The CDR3 has 18 amino acids. The trim removed 7 bases at V and 2 bases at J, leaving 18 bases unmatched. In nucleotides, the CDR3 is TGTGCCAGCACTCCTTCTTCGGGGCTAGCGGGGCCTGCCTACGAGCAGTACTTC. Amino acids: CASTPSSGLAGPAYEQYF.

This clonotype was found many times. The chain couples TRBV5-1 to TRBJ2-5; D is perhaps TRBD1 (7 bases). V lost 3 bases and J 2 bases, leaving 14 bases between the germline ends. The V gene's germline CDR1 is SGHRS and CDR2 YFSETQ. This CDR3 spans 15 amino acids. The CDR3 here is CASSWGQGGQETQYF. CDR3 in DNA: TGCGCCAGCAGCTGGGGCCAGGGGGGACAAGAGACCCAGTACTTC.

This clonotype was recorded a few times. The chain links TRBV10-3 to TRBJ1-4; the D is unclear. Germline lookup yields CDR1 ENHRY and CDR2 SYGVKD. CDR3 length equals 13 residues. Trimming took off 4 bases at V and 5 bases at J, with 8 bases between the two ends. CDR3 DNA sequence: TGTGCCATCAGTGCACGAGTGAATGAAAAACTGTTTTTT. Translation gives CAISARVNEKLFF.

This clonotype was observed once. This sequence may be a read error, since a much larger clone differs from it by one base. The chain carries TRBV6-1 and TRBJ2-7; D ambiguous. The germline gives CDR1 MNHNS, CDR2 SASEGT. The V end was cut by 8 bases, the J end by 3 bases, with 14 bases between. The CDR3 contains 13 residues. The CDR3 sequence is CASYPEGIYEQYF. As DNA, the CDR3 is TGTGCCAGCTACCCGGAAGGGATCTACGAGCAGTACTTC.

This clonotype was seen more than once but under ten times. The chain carries TRBV28 and TRBJ2-3; D possibly uses TRBD1 or TRBD2 (5 bases each). Germline V CDR1 and CDR2: MDHEN, SYDVKM. Trimming took 4 bases from V and 1 from J, leaving 12 bases between them. The CDR3 sequence is 15 residues long. CDR3 coding DNA: TGTGCCAGCAGTTGGTTAACGGGGCGCACAGATACGCAGTATTTT. Protein: CASSWLTGRTDTQYF.

This clonotype was seen at least ten times. The chain carries TRBV7-9 and TRBJ2-3; D unclear. CDR3 length: 12 amino acids. The germline V gene encodes CDR1 SEHNR and CDR2 FQNEAQ (reference sequence). Trimming stripped 5 bases from V and 1 base from J, with 4 bases between. DNA of the CDR3: TGTGCCAGCAGCCTCCGCACAGATACGCAGTATTTT. Translated: CASSLRTDTQYF.

This clonotype has a count of ten or more. The genes are TRBV7-2 and TRBJ1-1; weak D call: TRBD1 (5 bases). This CDR3 contains 17 residues. Germline V lookup: CDR1 SGHTA, CDR2 FQGNSA. The V end lost 1 base, the J end lost 6 bases, and 21 bases lay between the germline ends. CDR3 nucleotides: TGTGCCAGCAGCTTAGACGTTAGGGGACGGCTGGTGGCTGAAGCTTTCTTT. Its protein is CASSLDVRGRLVAEAFF.

This clonotype was seen only a few times. Relative to the germline gene, one junction end is altered; a read error may explain this. CDR3 in amino acids: CASALEKWDRGFSPLNF. The CDR3 nucleotides read TGTGCCAGCGCCTTGGAAAAGTGGGACAGGGGATTTTCACCCCTCAACTTT. The chain couples TRBV12-3 or TRBV12-4 to TRBJ1-6; 10 bases map to TRBD1. This CDR3 is built from 17 residues.